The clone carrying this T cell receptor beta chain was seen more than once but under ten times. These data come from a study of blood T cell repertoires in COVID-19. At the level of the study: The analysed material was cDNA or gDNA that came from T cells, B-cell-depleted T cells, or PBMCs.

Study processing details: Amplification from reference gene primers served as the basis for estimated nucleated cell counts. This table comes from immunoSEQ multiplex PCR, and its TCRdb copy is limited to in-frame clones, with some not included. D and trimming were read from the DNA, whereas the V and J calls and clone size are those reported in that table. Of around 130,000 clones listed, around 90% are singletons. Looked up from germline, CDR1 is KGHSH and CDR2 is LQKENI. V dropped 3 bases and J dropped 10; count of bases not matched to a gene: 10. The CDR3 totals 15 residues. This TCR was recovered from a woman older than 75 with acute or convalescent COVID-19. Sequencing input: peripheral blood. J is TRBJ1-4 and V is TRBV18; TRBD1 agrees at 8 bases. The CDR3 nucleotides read TGTGCCAGCTCACCCCCTGGACAGGGTAAAGGAAAACTGTTTTTT. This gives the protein CASSPPGQGKGKLFF.